One sample yielded the 22 T cell receptor beta chains listed below, sequenced in a study of cytomegalovirus exposure and HLA in healthy donors. Primers: 60 Vbeta forward and 13 Jbeta reverse. TCRdb's table, derived via immunoSEQ multiplex PCR, lists solely in-frame clones and lacks some. This repertoire shows some 120,000 clones, roughly 69% found once; its top ten account for just under 8.5%. Specimen: PBMCs. The receptors here all came from a woman aged 40 to 49 in good health and CMV-seropositive.

This rearrangement joins TRBV18 to TRBJ1-6; weak D call: TRBD1 (5 bases). The CDR3 runs to 15 residues. The V and J ends lost 1 base and 5 bases respectively, with 9 bases between them. Germline V gene data show CDR1 as KGHSH and CDR2 as LQKENI. The CDR3 spells CASSPQEGNNSPLHF. In DNA form, the CDR3 reads TGTGCCAGCTCACCACAGGAGGGGAATAATTCACCCCTCCACTTT.

J is TRBJ1-1 and V is TRBV7-9, with a possible D match to TRBD1 (6 bases). Trimming removed 5 bases from V and 3 bases from J, with 10 bases in between. The germline V gene encodes CDR1 SEHNR and CDR2 FQNEAQ (reference sequence). The CDR3 runs to 13 residues. In nucleotides, the CDR3 is TGTGCCAGCAGCCAACAGGGTTACACTGAAGCTTTCTTT. Protein: CASSQQGYTEAFF.

This clone was seen only a few times. The chain links TRBV7-9 to TRBJ2-1; a weak D match, TRBD2 (5 bases). This CDR3 contains 14 residues. Trimming shortened V by 5 bases and J by 7 bases, and 15 bases separated the two germline ends. CDR1 SEHNR and CDR2 FQNEAQ come from the germline V gene (reference sequence). CDR3 sequence: CASSPDPEGNEQFF. The CDR3 DNA follows: TGTGCCAGCAGCCCCGACCCTGAGGGTAATGAGCAGTTCTTC. Supplemented by reference TRBV7-9 and TRBJ2-1, the full variable domain reads DTGVSQNPRHKITKRGQNVTFRCDPISEHNRLYWYRQTLGQGPEFLTYFQNEAQLEKSRLLSDRFSAERPKGSFSTLEIQRTEQGDSAMYLCASSPDPEGNEQFFGPGTRLTVL.

This clone came up a few times. The chain recombines TRBV7-3 with TRBJ1-6; possible D gene TRBD1, 6 bases. The V gene lost 5 bases and the J gene lost 4 bases, with 9 bases spanning the gap. Germline V lookup: CDR1 SGHTA, CDR2 FQGTGA. There are 14 residues in the CDR3. CDR3 loop: CASSRDTYNSPLHF. DNA of the CDR3: TGTGCCAGCAGCCGGGACACGTATAATTCACCCCTCCACTTT.

This rearrangement joins TRBV5-4 to TRBJ1-6; possible D gene TRBD1, 5 bases. V lost 4 bases to trimming and J lost 9 bases, with 14 bases between them. Germline V gives CDR1 SGHNT, CDR2 YYREEE (reference sequence). CDR3 length: 14 amino acids. CDR3 DNA sequence: TGTGCCAGCAGCCTGGAGCAGGGCGTTTCACCCCTCCACTTT. This gives the protein CASSLEQGVSPLHF.

This clone occurred a few times. The gene calls are TRBV10-3 and TRBJ1-2, with TRBD1 as a possible D gene (5 bases). Germline V lookup: CDR1 ENHRY, CDR2 SYGVKD. CDR3 length: 16 residues. V shed 6 bases and J shed 0 bases, with 17 bases lying between them. This CDR3 reads CAIRPKSGPANYGYTF. The DNA for the CDR3 is TGTGCCATCAGACCCAAATCAGGGCCAGCTAACTATGGCTACACCTTC.

The rearrangement joins TRBV5-1 to TRBJ1-6; perhaps TRBD1 as D (6 bases). Germline V gene lookup returns CDR1 SGHRS and CDR2 YFSETQ. CDR3 length: 14 residues. Trimming cost V 0 bases and J 7 bases, with 8 bases left between them. The CDR3 bases are TGCGCCAGCAGCTTGGGACAGGACAATTCACCCCTCCACTTT. It translates to CASSLGQDNSPLHF. Filled out from reference TRBV5-1 and TRBJ1-6, the complete variable domain reads KAGVTQTPRYLIKTRGQQVTLSCSPISGHRSVSWYQQTPGQGLQFLFEYFSETQRNKGNFPGRFSGRQFSNSRSEMNVSTLELGDSALYLCASSLGQDNSPLHFGNGTRLTVT.

This rearrangement joins TRBV5-1 to TRBJ1-4; D ambiguous. The length of the CDR3 is 15 residues. Germline V gene lookup returns CDR1 SGHRS and CDR2 YFSETQ. Trimming cost V 7 bases and J 2 bases, with 15 bases left between them. The CDR3: CASSREGVTNEKLFF. CDR3 DNA: TGCGCCAGCTCTAGGGAGGGAGTGACTAATGAAAAACTGTTTTTT.

The V call is TRBV6-5, the J call TRBJ1-2; 7 nucleotides line up with TRBD1. This CDR3 is 12 amino acids long. Germline V gene lookup returns CDR1 MNHEY and CDR2 SVGAGI. J gave up 10 bases and V 6 bases, and 8 bases lay outside the gene matches. CDR3 in DNA: TGTGCCAGCAGCCGTCAGGGGGAACTCTACACCTTC. Translated: CASSRQGELYTF.

This chain links TRBV7-2 with TRBJ2-7; 7 positions agree with TRBD1. The CDR3 is 15 residues long. CDR1 is SGHTA and CDR2 is FQGNSA in the germline V gene. V shed 3 bases, J shed 2 bases, and the junction held 7 bases outside the gene matches. The CDR3 region is CASSFAPGQPYEQYF. The CDR3 DNA sequence: TGTGCCAGCAGCTTTGCGCCGGGACAGCCCTACGAGCAGTACTTC.

The J gene is TRBJ2-1, the V gene TRBV5-1; no clear D gene. Germline V gene sequence: CDR1 SGHRS, CDR2 YFSETQ. CDR3 length equals 14 residues. Trimming took 1 base from V and 8 from J, leaving 13 bases between them. The chain's CDR3 is CASSLLVLTDEQFF. The CDR3 nucleotides read TGCGCCAGCAGCTTGTTGGTCCTAACCGATGAGCAGTTCTTC.

This clone showed up just a few times. The J gene is TRBJ2-7, the V gene TRBV6-5; D not certain. The germline V and J ends were trimmed by 0 bases and 5 bases, with 8 bases remaining between them. CDR3 length equals 13 residues. Germline values: CDR1 MNHEY, CDR2 SVGAGI. The DNA for the CDR3 is TGTGCCAGCAGTTACTCGATAAGCCACGAGCAGTACTTC. This encodes CASSYSISHEQYF.

This clone was observed a few times. This rearrangement joins TRBV7-3 to TRBJ1-3; TRBD1 is a possible D gene (6 bases). The CDR3 is made up of 14 amino acids. V was trimmed by 3 bases and J by 3 bases, leaving 9 bases between them. In germline, CDR1 is SGHTA, CDR2 FQGTGA. The CDR3: CASSFQGFGNTIYF. The DNA for the CDR3 is TGTGCCAGCAGCTTCCAGGGGTTTGGAAACACCATATATTTT.

This sequence joins TRBV7-8 and TRBJ1-5; no clear D. V dropped 0 bases and J dropped 3 bases, with 6 bases sitting between them. CDR1 and CDR2 from the germline V gene are SGHVS and FQNEAQ. The CDR3 loop spans 14 amino acids. The CDR3 DNA reads as TGTGCCAGCAGCTTAGCACGGGTCAATCAGCCCCAGCATTTT. It translates to CASSLARVNQPQHF. Based on the CDR3 plus reference TRBV7-8 and TRBJ1-5, the full variable domain is GAGVSQSPRYKVAKRGQDVALRCDPISGHVSLFWYQQALGQGPEFLTYFQNEAQLDKSGLPSDRFFAERPEGSVSTLKIQRTQQEDSAVYLCASSLARVNQPQHFGDGTRLSIL.

This sequence joins TRBV7-2 and TRBJ2-5, with 9 bases lining up with TRBD2. The CDR3 consists of 16 residues. CDR1 SGHTA and CDR2 FQGNSA come from the germline V gene. V was pared by 5 bases and J by 7 bases, with 14 bases of the junction left unmatched. CDR3 nucleotides: TGTGCCAGCAGCCGTGACGGGAGTAGCGGGGGAGGGACCCAGTACTTC. Amino acid sequence: CASSRDGSSGGGTQYF. Combining the CDR3 with reference TRBV7-2 and TRBJ2-5 gives the whole variable domain GAGVSQSPSNKVTEKGKDVELRCDPISGHTALYWYRQSLGQGLEFLIYFQGNSAPDKSGLPSDRFSAERTGGSVSTLTIQRTQQEDSAVYLCASSRDGSSGGGTQYFGPGTRLLVL.

V is TRBV7-8 and J is TRBJ2-7; possible D gene TRBD2, 7 bases. The CDR3 consists of 14 residues. V was clipped by 6 bases and J by 3 bases, with 15 bases between them. CDR1 SGHVS and CDR2 FQNEAQ come from the germline V gene. The chain's CDR3 is CASSHTRGGYEQYF. CDR3 nucleotide sequence: TGTGCCAGCAGTCATACGAGGGGGGGCTACGAGCAGTACTTC.

The sample holds a few counts of this clone. This chain connects TRBV18 to TRBJ1-1; 7 nucleotides match TRBD1. Germline CDR1 is KGHSH and CDR2 is LQKENI. V lost 2 bases, J lost 11 bases, and 5 bases stayed unmatched. The CDR3 has 12 amino acids. DNA for the CDR3: TGTGCCAGCTCACCAGCTACAGGGGCCGCTTTCTTT. Its translation is CASSPATGAAFF.

The CDR3 loop is CASSPDRGPEKLFF. For the CDR3, the DNA is TGTGCCAGCAGTCCTGACAGGGGGCCGGAAAAACTGTTTTTT. V gene TRBV6-1 combines with J gene TRBJ1-4; TRBD1 matches at 10 bases. V shed 5 bases and J 8 bases; nucleotides not matched to a gene: 5. CDR3 length: 14 amino acids. Germline V gene sequence: CDR1 MNHNS, CDR2 SASEGT.

V gene TRBV13 combines with J gene TRBJ2-3; D ambiguous. Germline loops: CDR1 PRHDT, CDR2 FYEKMQ (reference sequence). V was shortened by 5 bases and J by 0 bases, with 9 bases between the two germline ends. CDR3 size: 14 residues. The CDR3 DNA reads TGTGCCAGCAGCACCGGTGTTAGCACAGATACGCAGTATTTT. Amino acids: CASSTGVSTDTQYF. Filled out from reference TRBV13 and TRBJ2-3, the complete variable domain reads AAGVIQSPRHLIKEKRETATLKCYPIPRHDTVYWYQQGPGQDPQFLISFYEKMQSDKGSIPDRFSAQQFSDYHSELNMSSLELGDSALYFCASSTGVSTDTQYFGPGTRLTVL.

V usage is TRBV5-1 and J usage is TRBJ2-7, with 8 bases that match TRBD1. Per germline, CDR1 SGHRS and CDR2 YFSETQ. V was pared by 4 bases and J by 2 bases, with 11 bases of the junction left unmatched. CDR3 length equals 16 residues. As DNA, the CDR3 is TGCGCCAGCAGCGTCCAGGGGGCTTCGAGGGCCTACGAGCAGTACTTC. Protein product: CASSVQGASRAYEQYF. Complete variable domain (other parts from reference TRBV5-1 and TRBJ2-7): KAGVTQTPRYLIKTRGQQVTLSCSPISGHRSVSWYQQTPGQGLQFLFEYFSETQRNKGNFPGRFSGRQFSNSRSEMNVSTLELGDSALYLCASSVQGASRAYEQYFGPGTRLTVT.

The rearrangement uses TRBV5-1 and TRBJ1-2; a weak D match, TRBD1 (6 bases). The germline V gene has CDR1 SGHRS and CDR2 YFSETQ. The CDR3 totals 15 residues. V gave up 0 bases and J gave up 3 bases, with 12 bases separating them. The chain's CDR3 is CASSLERGADYGYTF. CDR3 coding DNA: TGCGCCAGCAGCTTGGAACGGGGGGCAGACTATGGCTACACCTTC.

The genes are TRBV7-9 and TRBJ2-6, with D maybe TRBD1 (6 bases). CDR1 is SEHNR and CDR2 is FQNEAQ in the germline V gene (reference sequence). V lost 3 bases to trimming and J lost 0 bases, with 6 bases between them. This CDR3 has 15 residues. The CDR3 protein is CASSLTGSGANVLTF. The CDR3 nucleotides are TGTGCCAGCAGCTTGACAGGCTCTGGGGCCAACGTCCTGACTTTC. Drawing the rest from reference TRBV7-9 and TRBJ2-6, the complete variable domain is DTGVSQNPRHKITKRGQNVTFRCDPISEHNRLYWYRQTLGQGPEFLTYFQNEAQLEKSRLLSDRFSAERPKGSFSTLEIQRTEQGDSAMYLCASSLTGSGANVLTFGAGSRLTVL.